Below, 10 T cell receptor beta chains from the same sample are listed, as sequenced in a study of early stage breast cancer tumors. Data came from immunoSEQ multiplex PCR; TCRdb stores just in-frame clones and leaves some out. This sample has approximately 11,000 clones; over 60% occur once, and the top ten carry 20% to 25%. The specimen was breast tumor tissue. Receptors originate from a person in their forties with breast cancer.

The chain has TRBV6-5 and TRBJ2-1; 7 bases align to TRBD1. After removal of 8 bases from V and 0 bases from J, the junction contained 7 bases not matched to a gene. The CDR3 has 15 amino acids. Germline V lookup: CDR1 MNHEY, CDR2 SVGAGI. The CDR3 coding sequence is TGTGCCAGCGCGCTGGGACAGAGCTCCTACAATGAGCAGTTCTTC. It translates to CASALGQSSYNEQFF.

This clone appeared a few times. CDR3 region: CASSQELTGYGARGYTF. The CDR3 DNA reads as TGTGCCAGCAGCCAAGAATTAACAGGGTATGGGGCGAGGGGCTACACCTTC. The rearrangement joins TRBV4-2 to TRBJ1-2; possibly TRBD1 for D (6 bases). CDR1 and CDR2 from the germline V gene are LGHNA and YNFKEQ. The CDR3 extends over 17 amino acids. Trimming shortened V by 0 bases and J by 8 bases, and 22 bases separated the two germline ends.

The V gene is TRBV2, the J gene TRBJ1-4, with D possibly matching TRBD1 (5 bases). Germline V CDR1 and CDR2: SNHLY, FYNNEI. Trimming stripped 5 bases from V and 5 bases from J, with 15 bases between. CDR3 size: 15 residues. The CDR3 is CASSFGQGGNEKLFF. The CDR3 region has the DNA TGTGCCAGCAGTTTCGGCCAGGGCGGAAATGAAAAACTGTTTTTT.

The V call is TRBV7-2, the J call TRBJ2-7; 15 nucleotides agree with TRBD2. Germline V gives CDR1 SGHTA, CDR2 FQGNSA. The CDR3 spans 18 residues. Trimming at V came to 5 bases and at J to 2 bases, leaving 10 bases not matched to a gene. CDR3: CASSGRTSGRGRPYEQYF. The CDR3 coding sequence is TGTGCCAGCAGCGGGCGGACTAGCGGGAGGGGACGCCCCTACGAGCAGTACTTC.

The chain carries TRBV5-1 and TRBJ2-7; 7 bases are shared with TRBD1. The V gene's germline CDR1 is SGHRS and CDR2 YFSETQ. The CDR3 is 15 residues long. J was trimmed by 3 bases and V by 5 bases; bases with no gene match: 11. The CDR3 here is CASRQPGTAYYEQYF. The CDR3 DNA sequence: TGCGCCAGCAGGCAGCCCGGGACAGCATACTACGAGCAGTACTTC.

The CDR3 DNA follows: TGTGCCAGCAGCCGATCCGGGACAGGGGGCGTCTACGAGCAGTACTTC. Translating gives CASSRSGTGGVYEQYF. The chain combines TRBV11-3 with TRBJ2-7; 12 positions match TRBD1. Trimming removed 5 bases from V and 3 bases from J; junction bases left unmatched: 8. This CDR3 comprises 16 residues. Germline V gives CDR1 SGHNT, CDR2 YENEEA.

This clone was detected a few times. The chain employs TRBV2 and TRBJ1-2; D might be TRBD1 (6 bases). This CDR3 has 14 amino acids. Trimming shortened V by 6 bases and J by 0 bases, and 11 bases separated the two germline ends. Germline V CDR1 and CDR2: SNHLY, FYNNEI. CDR3 sequence reads: CASRSGTSNYGYTF. CDR3 DNA: TGTGCCAGCAGGTCCGGGACATCTAACTATGGCTACACCTTC.

J is TRBJ1-1 and V is TRBV6-5; D possibly corresponds to TRBD1 (6 bases). The germline V gene encodes CDR1 MNHEY and CDR2 SVGAGI. The CDR3 spans 15 residues. V was shortened by 5 bases and J by 10 bases, with 23 bases between the two germline ends. CDR3 protein: CASSRDRTNPYGAFF. In DNA form, the CDR3 reads TGTGCCAGCAGTCGCGACAGGACCAACCCCTATGGAGCTTTCTTT.

This clone came up a few times. The genes are TRBV27 and TRBJ1-1, with D possibly matching TRBD1 (6 bases). Germline loops: CDR1 MNHEY, CDR2 SMNVEV (reference sequence). This CDR3 comprises 13 residues. Deletions cut 0 bases from V and 4 bases from J, with 6 bases between. Written as DNA, the CDR3 is TGTGCCAGCAGTTTATCCAGGGGCACTGAAGCTTTCTTT. It specifies CASSLSRGTEAFF.

The genes are TRBV30 and TRBJ2-5, with D possibly being TRBD1 (6 bases). Germline V gene data show CDR1 as GTSNPN and CDR2 as SVGIG (reference sequence). Trimming pared 4 bases from V and 3 bases from J, leaving 12 bases between. The CDR3 length is 13 residues. Here the CDR3 reads CAWTNAGEETQYF. CDR3 DNA: TGTGCCTGGACAAATGCAGGGGAAGAGACCCAGTACTTC.